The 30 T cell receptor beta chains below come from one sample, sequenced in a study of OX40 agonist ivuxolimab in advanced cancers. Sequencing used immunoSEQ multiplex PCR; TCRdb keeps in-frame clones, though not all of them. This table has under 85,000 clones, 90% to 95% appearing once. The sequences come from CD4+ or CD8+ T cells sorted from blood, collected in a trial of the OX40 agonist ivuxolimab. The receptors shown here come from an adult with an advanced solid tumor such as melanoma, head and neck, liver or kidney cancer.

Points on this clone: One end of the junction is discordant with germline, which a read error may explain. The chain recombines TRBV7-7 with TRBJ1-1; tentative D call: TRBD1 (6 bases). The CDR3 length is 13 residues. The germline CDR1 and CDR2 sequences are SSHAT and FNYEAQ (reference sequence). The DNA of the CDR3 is TGTGCTAGCAGCACAGGGCTGGGGACTGAAGCTTTCTTT. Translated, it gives CASSTGLGTEAFF.

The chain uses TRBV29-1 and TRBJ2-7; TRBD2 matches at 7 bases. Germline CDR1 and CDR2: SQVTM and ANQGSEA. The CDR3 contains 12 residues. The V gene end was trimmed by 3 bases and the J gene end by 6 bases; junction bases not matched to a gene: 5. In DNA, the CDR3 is TGCAGCGTTGAGAGGGAGGGCCGCGAGCAGTACTTC. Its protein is CSVEREGREQYF.

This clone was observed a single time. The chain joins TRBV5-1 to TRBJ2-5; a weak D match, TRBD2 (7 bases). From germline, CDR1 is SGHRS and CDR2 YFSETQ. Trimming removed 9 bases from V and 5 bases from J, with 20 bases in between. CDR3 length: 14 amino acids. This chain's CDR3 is CATSSRGAEETQYF. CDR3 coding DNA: TGCGCCACCTCAAGTCGGGGGGCCGAGGAGACCCAGTACTTC.

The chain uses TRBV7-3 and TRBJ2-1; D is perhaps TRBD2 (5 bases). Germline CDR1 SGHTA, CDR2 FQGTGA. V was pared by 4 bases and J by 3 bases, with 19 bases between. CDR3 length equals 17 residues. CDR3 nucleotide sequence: TGTGCCAGCAGCTCCAATCCAGCGGCCCCTTACTACAATGAGCAGTTCTTC. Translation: CASSSNPAAPYYNEQFF. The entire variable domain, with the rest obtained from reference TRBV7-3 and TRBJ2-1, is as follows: GAGVSQTPSNKVTEKGKYVELRCDPISGHTALYWYRQSLGQGPEFLIYFQGTGAADDSGLPNDRFFAVRPEGSVSTLKIQRTERGDSAVYLCASSSNPAAPYYNEQFFGPGTRLTVL.

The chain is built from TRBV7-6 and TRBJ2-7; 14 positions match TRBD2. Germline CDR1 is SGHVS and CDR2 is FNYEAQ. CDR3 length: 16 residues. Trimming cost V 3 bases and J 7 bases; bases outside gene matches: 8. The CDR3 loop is CASSFEGTSGGMEQYF. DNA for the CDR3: TGTGCCAGCAGCTTTGAGGGGACTAGCGGGGGTATGGAGCAGTACTTC.

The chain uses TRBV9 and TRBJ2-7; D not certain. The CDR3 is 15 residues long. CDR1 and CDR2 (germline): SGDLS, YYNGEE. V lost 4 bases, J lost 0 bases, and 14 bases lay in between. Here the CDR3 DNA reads TGTGCCAGCAGCCCCGAGGTACAGAACTCCTACGAGCAGTACTTC. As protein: CASSPEVQNSYEQYF.

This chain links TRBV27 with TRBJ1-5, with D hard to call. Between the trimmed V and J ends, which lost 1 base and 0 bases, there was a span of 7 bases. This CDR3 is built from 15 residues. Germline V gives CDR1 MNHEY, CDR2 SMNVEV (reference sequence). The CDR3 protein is CASSLLQPSNQPQHF. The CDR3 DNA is TGTGCCAGCAGTTTATTACAGCCTAGCAATCAGCCCCAGCATTTT.

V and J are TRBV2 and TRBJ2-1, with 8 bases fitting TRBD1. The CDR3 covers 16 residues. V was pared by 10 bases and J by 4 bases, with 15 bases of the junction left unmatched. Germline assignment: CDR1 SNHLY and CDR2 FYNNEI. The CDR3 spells CATLPAPRQGYNEQFF. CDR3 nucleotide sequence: TGTGCCACCTTACCCGCTCCGAGACAGGGGTACAATGAGCAGTTCTTC.

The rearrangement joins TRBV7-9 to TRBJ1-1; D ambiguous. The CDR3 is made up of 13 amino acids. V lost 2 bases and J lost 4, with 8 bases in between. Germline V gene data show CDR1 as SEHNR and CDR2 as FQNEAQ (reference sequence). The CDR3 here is CASSLNPVTEAFF. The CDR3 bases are TGTGCCAGCAGCTTAAATCCTGTCACTGAAGCTTTCTTT.

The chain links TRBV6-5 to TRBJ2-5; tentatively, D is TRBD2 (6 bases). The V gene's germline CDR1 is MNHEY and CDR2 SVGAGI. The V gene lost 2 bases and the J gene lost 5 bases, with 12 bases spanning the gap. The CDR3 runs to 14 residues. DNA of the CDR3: TGTGCCAGCAGTTACCAGGCGGAGGGGGAGACCCAGTACTTC. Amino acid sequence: CASSYQAEGETQYF.

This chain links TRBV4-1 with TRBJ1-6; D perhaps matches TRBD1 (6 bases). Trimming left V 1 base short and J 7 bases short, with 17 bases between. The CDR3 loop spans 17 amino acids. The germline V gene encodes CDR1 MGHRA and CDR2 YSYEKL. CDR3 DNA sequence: TGCGCCAGCAGCCAAGTTGGGACCCAGGGGTGGAATTCACCCCTCCACTTT. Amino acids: CASSQVGTQGWNSPLHF.

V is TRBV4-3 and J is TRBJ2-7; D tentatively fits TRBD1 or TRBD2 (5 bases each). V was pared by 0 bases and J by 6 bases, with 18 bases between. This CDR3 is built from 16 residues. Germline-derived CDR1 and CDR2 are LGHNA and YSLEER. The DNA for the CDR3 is TGCGCCAGCAGCCAAGATAACGAGGGTGGGGGAAGCGAGCAGTACTTC. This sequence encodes CASSQDNEGGGSEQYF.

This CDR3 is CASSHRGLAHTLIDNEQFF. CDR3 nucleotides: TGTGCCAGCAGCCACCGCGGACTAGCGCACACCCTCATCGACAATGAGCAGTTCTTC. This chain joins TRBV4-2 and TRBJ2-1; TRBD2 agrees at 9 bases. Germline CDR1 reads LGHNA; CDR2 reads YNFKEQ. CDR3 length: 19 residues. Germline trimming cut 3 bases from V and 5 bases from J; bases unmatched to any gene: 17.

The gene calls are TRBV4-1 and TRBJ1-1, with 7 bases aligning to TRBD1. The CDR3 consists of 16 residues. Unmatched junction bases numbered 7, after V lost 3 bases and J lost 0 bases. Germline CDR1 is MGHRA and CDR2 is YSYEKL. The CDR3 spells CASSHFPGQLNTEAFF. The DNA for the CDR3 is TGCGCCAGCAGCCATTTTCCGGGACAGTTGAACACTGAAGCTTTCTTT.

CDR3 bases: TGTGCCAGTAGTAACGACCGGTACGAGCAGTACTTC. This sequence encodes CASSNDRYEQYF. V usage is TRBV19 and J usage is TRBJ2-7; D remains unclear. Germline assignment: CDR1 LNHDA and CDR2 SQIVND (reference sequence). The CDR3 is 12 residues long. V lost 4 bases, J lost 4 bases, and 8 bases lay in between.

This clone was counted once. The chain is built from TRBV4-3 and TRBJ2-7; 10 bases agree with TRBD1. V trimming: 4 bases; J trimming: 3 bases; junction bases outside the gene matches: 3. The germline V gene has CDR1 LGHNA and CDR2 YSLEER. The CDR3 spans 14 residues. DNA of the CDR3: TGCGCCAGCAGCCCCGGGGACAGGGGCTACGAGCAGTACTTC. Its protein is CASSPGDRGYEQYF.

The CDR3 region has the DNA TGCGCCAGCAGCCAAGCCGGGGGAGGGATACTTAATCAGCCCCAGCATTTT. It is translated as CASSQAGGGILNQPQHF. The J gene is TRBJ1-5, the V gene TRBV4-1; weak D call: TRBD1 (5 bases). CDR1 and CDR2 (germline): MGHRA, YSYEKL. The CDR3 spans 17 residues. V was clipped by 1 base and J by 4 bases, with 17 bases between them.

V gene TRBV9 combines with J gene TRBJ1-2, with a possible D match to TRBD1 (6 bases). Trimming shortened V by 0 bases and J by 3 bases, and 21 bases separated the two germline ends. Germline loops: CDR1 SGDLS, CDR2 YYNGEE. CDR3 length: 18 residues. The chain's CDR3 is CASSVDPKTGRGDYGYTF. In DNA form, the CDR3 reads TGTGCCAGCAGCGTAGACCCAAAGACAGGTCGAGGGGACTATGGCTACACCTTC. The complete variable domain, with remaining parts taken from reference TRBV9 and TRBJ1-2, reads DSGVTQTPKHLITATGQRVTLRCSPRSGDLSVYWYQQSLDQGLQFLIQYYNGEERAKGNILERFSAQQFPDLHSELNLSSLELGDSALYFCASSVDPKTGRGDYGYTFGSGTRLTVV.

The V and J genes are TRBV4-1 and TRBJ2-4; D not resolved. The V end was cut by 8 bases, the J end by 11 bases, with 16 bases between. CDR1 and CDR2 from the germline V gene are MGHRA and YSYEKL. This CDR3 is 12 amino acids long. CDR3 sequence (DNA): TGCGCCAGCCGCTCCGACCGTTCATTTCAGTACTTC. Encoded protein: CASRSDRSFQYF.

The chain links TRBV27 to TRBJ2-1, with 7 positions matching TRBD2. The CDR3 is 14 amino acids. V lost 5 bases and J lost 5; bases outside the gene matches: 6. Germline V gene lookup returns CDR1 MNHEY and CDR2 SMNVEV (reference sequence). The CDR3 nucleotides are TGTGCCAGCAGTCTAGGACTAGTCCACAATGAGCAGTTCTTC. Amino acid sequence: CASSLGLVHNEQFF.

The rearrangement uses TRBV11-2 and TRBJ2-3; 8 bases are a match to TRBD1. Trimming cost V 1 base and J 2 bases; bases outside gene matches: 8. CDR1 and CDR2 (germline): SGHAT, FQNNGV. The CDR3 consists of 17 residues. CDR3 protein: CASSLVGRGRITDTQYF. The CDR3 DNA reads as TGTGCCAGCAGCTTAGTGGGCAGGGGGCGTATCACAGATACGCAGTATTTT.

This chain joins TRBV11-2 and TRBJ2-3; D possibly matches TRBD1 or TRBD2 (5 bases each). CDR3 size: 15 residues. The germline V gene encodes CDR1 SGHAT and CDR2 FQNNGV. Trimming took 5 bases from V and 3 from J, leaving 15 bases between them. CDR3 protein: CASSPRVGQTDTQYF. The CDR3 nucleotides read TGTGCCAGCAGCCCGAGGGTGGGGCAGACAGATACGCAGTATTTT.

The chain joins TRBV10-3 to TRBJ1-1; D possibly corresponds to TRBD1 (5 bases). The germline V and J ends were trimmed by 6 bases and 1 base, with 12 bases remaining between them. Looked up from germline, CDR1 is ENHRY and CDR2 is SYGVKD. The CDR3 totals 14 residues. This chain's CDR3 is CAIRGDGRNTEAFF. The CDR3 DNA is TGTGCCATCAGGGGGGACGGTCGGAACACTGAAGCTTTCTTT.

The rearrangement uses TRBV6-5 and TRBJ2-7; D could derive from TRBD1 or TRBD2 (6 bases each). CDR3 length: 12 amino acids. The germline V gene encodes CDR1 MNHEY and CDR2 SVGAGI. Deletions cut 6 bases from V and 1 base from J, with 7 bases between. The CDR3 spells CASRGGSYEQYF. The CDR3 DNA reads TGTGCCAGCAGAGGGGGGTCCTACGAGCAGTACTTC.

CDR3 amino acids: CAISVLAGVTTGELFF. CDR3 DNA sequence: TGTGCCATCAGTGTATTAGCGGGAGTCACGACCGGGGAGCTGTTTTTT. The V call is TRBV10-3, the J call TRBJ2-2; 9 bases match TRBD2. The CDR3 covers 16 residues. Germline V gene sequence: CDR1 ENHRY, CDR2 SYGVKD. Germline trimming cut 4 bases from V and 5 bases from J; bases unmatched to any gene: 8.

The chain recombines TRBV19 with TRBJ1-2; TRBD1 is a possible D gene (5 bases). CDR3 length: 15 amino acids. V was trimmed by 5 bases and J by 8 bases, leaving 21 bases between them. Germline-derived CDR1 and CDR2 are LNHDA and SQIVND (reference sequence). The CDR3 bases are TGTGCCAGTAGTCCCTCTTTCAGGGCCTATAGCGGCTACACCTTC. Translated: CASSPSFRAYSGYTF.

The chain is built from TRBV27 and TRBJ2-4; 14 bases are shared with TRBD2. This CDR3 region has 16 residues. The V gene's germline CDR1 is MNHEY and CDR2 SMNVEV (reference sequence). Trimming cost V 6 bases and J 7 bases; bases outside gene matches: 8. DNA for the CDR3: TGTGCCAGCAGCCCCCTCGGGACTAGCGGGAGTAACATTCAGTACTTC. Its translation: CASSPLGTSGSNIQYF.

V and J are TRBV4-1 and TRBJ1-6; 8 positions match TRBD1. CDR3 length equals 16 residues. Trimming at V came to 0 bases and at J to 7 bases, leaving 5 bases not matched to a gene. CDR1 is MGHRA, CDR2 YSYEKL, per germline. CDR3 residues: CASSQEVQGANSPLHF. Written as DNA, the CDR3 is TGCGCCAGCAGCCAAGAGGTTCAGGGGGCAAATTCACCCCTCCACTTT.

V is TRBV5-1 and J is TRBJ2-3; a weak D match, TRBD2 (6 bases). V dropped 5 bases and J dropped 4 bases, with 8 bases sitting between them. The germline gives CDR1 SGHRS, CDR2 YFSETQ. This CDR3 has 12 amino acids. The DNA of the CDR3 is TGCGCCAGCAGGGAGGGATCAGATACGCAGTATTTT. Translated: CASREGSDTQYF.

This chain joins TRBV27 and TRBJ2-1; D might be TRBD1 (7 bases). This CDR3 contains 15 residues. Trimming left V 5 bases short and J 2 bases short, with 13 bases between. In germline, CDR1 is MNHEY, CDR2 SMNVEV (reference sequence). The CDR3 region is CASSTGEAAYNEQFF. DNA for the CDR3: TGTGCCAGCAGTACAGGGGAGGCGGCCTACAATGAGCAGTTCTTC.